Sequencing of this T cell receptor beta chain was carried out in a study of CD8 T cells in ankylosing spondylitis. Study-level results: Characteristic, it appeared, of ankylosing spondylitis blood was a TCR beta motif of eight highly homologous variants. Enrichment of disease-linked clones was reportedly significant in matched ankylosing spondylitis synovial fluid. Before this, some motif variants had been reported in reactive arthritis synovial fluid and blood.

Each TCR beta library was made by quantitative 5'-RACE that incorporated molecular barcodes. TCRdb passed the 5' RACE reads through MiXCR, listing each CDR3 protein once. The repertoire has under 300,000 distinct CDR3 sequences, about 10% of them found once; the top ten carry less than 3%. The sample holds many counts of this clonotype. Its antigen is still unknown. The CDR3 has 18 amino acids. Germline V gene lookup returns CDR1 DFQATT and CDR2 SNEGSKA (reference sequence). Trimming shortened V by 2 bases and J by 2 bases, and 22 bases separated the two germline ends. The clonotype comes from a male donor with ankylosing spondylitis or in good health (not recorded which). This rearrangement joins TRBV20-1 to TRBJ1-5; a weak D match, TRBD1 (5 bases). The sequencing input was blood, either unsorted or a sorted T cell fraction (not recorded which). The CDR3 nucleotides read TGCAGTGCTAGATTCGGGACCACCCTAAATCCGGGCAATCAGCCCCAGCATTTT. Translating gives CSARFGTTLNPGNQPQHF.